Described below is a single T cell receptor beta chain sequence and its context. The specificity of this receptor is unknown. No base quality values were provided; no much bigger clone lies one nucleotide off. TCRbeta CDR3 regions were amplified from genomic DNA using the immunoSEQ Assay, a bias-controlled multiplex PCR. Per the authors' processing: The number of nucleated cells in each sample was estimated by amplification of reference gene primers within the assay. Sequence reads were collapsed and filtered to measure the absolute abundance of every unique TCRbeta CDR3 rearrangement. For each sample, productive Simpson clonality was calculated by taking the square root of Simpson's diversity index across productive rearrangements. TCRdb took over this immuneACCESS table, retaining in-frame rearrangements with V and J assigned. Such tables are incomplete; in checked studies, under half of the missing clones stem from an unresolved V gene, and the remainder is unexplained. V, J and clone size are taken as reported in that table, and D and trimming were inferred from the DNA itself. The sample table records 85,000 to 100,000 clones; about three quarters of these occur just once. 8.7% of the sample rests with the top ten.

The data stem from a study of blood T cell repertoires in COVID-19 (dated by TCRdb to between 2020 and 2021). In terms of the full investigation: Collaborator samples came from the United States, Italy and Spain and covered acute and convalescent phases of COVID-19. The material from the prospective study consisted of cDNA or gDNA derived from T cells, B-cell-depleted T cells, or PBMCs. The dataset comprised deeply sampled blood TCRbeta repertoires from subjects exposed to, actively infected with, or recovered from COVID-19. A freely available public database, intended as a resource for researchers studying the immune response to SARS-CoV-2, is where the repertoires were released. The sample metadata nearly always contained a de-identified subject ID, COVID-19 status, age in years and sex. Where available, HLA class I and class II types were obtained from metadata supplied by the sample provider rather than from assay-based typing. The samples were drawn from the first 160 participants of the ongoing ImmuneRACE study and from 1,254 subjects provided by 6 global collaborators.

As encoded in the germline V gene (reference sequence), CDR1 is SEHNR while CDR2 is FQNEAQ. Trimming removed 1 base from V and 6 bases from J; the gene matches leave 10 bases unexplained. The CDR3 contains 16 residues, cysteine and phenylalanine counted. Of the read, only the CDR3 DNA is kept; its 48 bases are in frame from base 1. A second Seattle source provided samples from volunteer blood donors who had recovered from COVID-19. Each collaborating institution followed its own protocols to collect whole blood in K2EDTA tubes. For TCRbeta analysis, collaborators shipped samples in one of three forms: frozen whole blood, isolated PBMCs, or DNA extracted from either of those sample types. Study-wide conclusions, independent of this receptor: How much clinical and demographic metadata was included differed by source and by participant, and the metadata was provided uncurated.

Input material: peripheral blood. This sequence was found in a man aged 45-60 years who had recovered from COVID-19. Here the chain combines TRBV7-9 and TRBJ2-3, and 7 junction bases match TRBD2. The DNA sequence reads TGTGCCAGCAGCTTAGTGGTCGGCGGGAGTATCGATACGCAGTATTTT. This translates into CASSLVVGGSIDTQYF.